This is a list of T cell receptor beta chains from one sample in a study of shared clonotypes between healthy human individuals. Some clones are missing from TCRdb's copy, which holds only in-frame ones; the method was immunoSEQ multiplex PCR. Of 550,000 to 650,000 clones listed, 96% are singletons. The source material was naive CD8+ T cells sorted from blood. These receptors were obtained from a woman in her twenties or thirties in good health. The CDR3 runs from the conserved cysteine through the conserved F or W. Each record gives: V gene, D gene, clone size, J gene, CDR3 DNA, CDR3 protein. A D gene is named only where the DNA matches it firmly. Clone sizes are given selectively: once, few, many, or a class where the clone is expanded.

V gene: TRBV7-9
D gene: .
clone size: .
J gene: TRBJ1-1
CDR3 DNA: TGTGCCAGCAGCCGTACTCAAAACACTGAAGCTTTCTTT
CDR3 protein: CASSRTQNTEAFF

V gene: TRBV9
D gene: .
clone size: few
J gene: TRBJ1-1
CDR3 DNA: TGTGCCAGCAGCGTAGTGCTGTCTCTCCCCACTGAAGCTTTCTTT
CDR3 protein: CASSVVLSLPTEAFF

V gene: TRBV4-1
D gene: .
clone size: .
J gene: TRBJ2-5
CDR3 DNA: TGCGCCAGCAGCCAATCCCTAGGTGGGAGCGGAGAAGAGACCCAGTACTTC
CDR3 protein: CASSQSLGGSGEETQYF

V gene: TRBV4-1
D gene: .
clone size: .
J gene: TRBJ2-5
CDR3 DNA: TGCGCCAGCAGCCAAGTAGGAAGGGGGAGCTCCCAAGAGACCCAGTACTTC
CDR3 protein: CASSQVGRGSSQETQYF

V gene: TRBV11-3
D gene: .
clone size: .
J gene: TRBJ2-1
CDR3 DNA: TGTGCCAGCAGCCCCCGTCAAACTTACAATGAGCAGTTCTTC
CDR3 protein: CASSPRQTYNEQFF

V gene: TRBV18
D gene: TRBD2
clone size: .
J gene: TRBJ2-7
CDR3 DNA: TGTGCCAGCTCACCAGGACTAGCGGGAGGGCCGGGCTACGAGCAGTACTTC
CDR3 protein: CASSPGLAGGPGYEQYF

V gene: TRBV7-9
D gene: .
clone size: .
J gene: TRBJ2-1
CDR3 DNA: TGTGCCAGCAGCTCGGGCCCTAATGAGCAGTTCTTC
CDR3 protein: CASSSGPNEQFF

V gene: TRBV7-6
D gene: .
clone size: .
J gene: TRBJ1-2
CDR3 DNA: TGTGCCAGCAGCTCCTCTTCCCCACACTGGGGGCGAGAGGGCTACACCTTC
CDR3 protein: CASSSSSPHWGREGYTF

V gene: TRBV4-1
D gene: .
clone size: .
J gene: TRBJ1-5
CDR3 DNA: TGCGCCAGCAGCCAAAATGAAAACCGATATAGCAATCAGCCCCAGCATTTT
CDR3 protein: CASSQNENRYSNQPQHF

V gene: TRBV28
D gene: TRBD2
clone size: .
J gene: TRBJ2-1
CDR3 DNA: TGTGCCAGCAGCATCACCGGGAGGGCCTCCTACAATGAGCAGTTCTTC
CDR3 protein: CASSITGRASYNEQFF

V gene: TRBV12-5
D gene: .
clone size: .
J gene: TRBJ1-1
CDR3 DNA: TGTGCTAGTGGTTTGGTAGGGGGGGTGGCTTTCTTT
CDR3 protein: CASGLVGGVAFF

V gene: TRBV2
D gene: .
clone size: .
J gene: TRBJ2-3
CDR3 DNA: TGTGCCAGCAGTGACGTGACACCGCGTTCCACAGATACGCAGTATTTT
CDR3 protein: CASSDVTPRSTDTQYF

V gene: TRBV11-2
D gene: TRBD1
clone size: .
J gene: TRBJ2-3
CDR3 DNA: TGTGCCAGCAGCCGACAGGGGAGGAGTGCAGATACGCAGTATTTT
CDR3 protein: CASSRQGRSADTQYF

V gene: TRBV27
D gene: .
clone size: once
J gene: TRBJ2-1
CDR3 DNA: TGTGCCAGCAGTTTCAGGGGGGCCTACAATGAGCAGTTCTTC
CDR3 protein: CASSFRGAYNEQFF

V gene: TRBV10-3
D gene: .
clone size: .
J gene: TRBJ2-1
CDR3 DNA: TGTGCCATAAGTGAGGGTGTCTTAACGGGCCCCCCCGGGGTTGAGCAGTTCTTC
CDR3 protein: CAISEGVLTGPPGVEQFF

V gene: TRBV7-9
D gene: TRBD1
clone size: .
J gene: TRBJ2-7
CDR3 DNA: TGTGCCAGCAGCTCGGGACAGAGATACTACGAGCAGTACTTC
CDR3 protein: CASSSGQRYYEQYF

V gene: TRBV27
D gene: .
clone size: .
J gene: TRBJ1-2
CDR3 DNA: TGTGCCAGCAGTCTAACTCAGAGGGGGGACTATGGCTACACCTTC
CDR3 protein: CASSLTQRGDYGYTF

V gene: TRBV27
D gene: .
clone size: .
J gene: TRBJ2-5
CDR3 DNA: TGTGCCAGCAGTTTCTTAAGCGGCTACCAAGAGACCCAGTACTTC
CDR3 protein: CASSFLSGYQETQYF

V gene: TRBV9
D gene: .
clone size: .
J gene: TRBJ2-2
CDR3 DNA: TGTGCCAGCAGCGTAGTTACTAGCGGGGAGCTGTTTTTT
CDR3 protein: CASSVVTSGELFF

V gene: TRBV19
D gene: .
clone size: .
J gene: TRBJ1-1
CDR3 DNA: TGTGCCAGTCGGGAGGGGCTCACGAACACTGAAGCTTTCTTT
CDR3 protein: CASREGLTNTEAFF

V gene: TRBV28
D gene: .
clone size: .
J gene: TRBJ2-1
CDR3 DNA: TGTGCCAGCAGTACTACAGGGGAGGCCCACAATGAGCAGTTCTTC
CDR3 protein: CASSTTGEAHNEQFF

V gene: TRBV27
D gene: TRBD2
clone size: .
J gene: TRBJ2-1
CDR3 DNA: TGTGCCAGCAGTTTATCTAGCGGGACCTGGTACAATGAGCAGTTCTTC
CDR3 protein: CASSLSSGTWYNEQFF